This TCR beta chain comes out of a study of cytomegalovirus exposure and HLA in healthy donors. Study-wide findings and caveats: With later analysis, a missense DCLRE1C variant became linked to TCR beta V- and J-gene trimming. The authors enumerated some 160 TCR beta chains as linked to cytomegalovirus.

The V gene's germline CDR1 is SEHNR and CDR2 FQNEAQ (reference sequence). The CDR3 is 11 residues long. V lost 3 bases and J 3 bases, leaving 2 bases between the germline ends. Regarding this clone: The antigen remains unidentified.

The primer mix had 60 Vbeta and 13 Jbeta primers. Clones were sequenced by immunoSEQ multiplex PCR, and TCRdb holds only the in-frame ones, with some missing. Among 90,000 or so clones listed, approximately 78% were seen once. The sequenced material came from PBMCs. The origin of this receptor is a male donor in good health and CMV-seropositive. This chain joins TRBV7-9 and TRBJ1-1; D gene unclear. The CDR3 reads CASSFDTEAFF. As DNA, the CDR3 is TGTGCCAGCAGCTTCGACACTGAAGCTTTCTTT.